This T cell receptor (beta chain) emerged from a study of beta chain features in type 1 diabetes. Sequencing targeted expressed TCRB transcripts, as all isolated RNA had been reverse transcribed. Generated by immunoSEQ multiplex PCR, the TCRdb table keeps only in-frame clones and is missing some. This sample yields some 350,000 clones, of which roughly 13% are seen a single time; about 0.015% belongs to the top ten. Regarding the study as a whole: Among all four CD4+ subsets, Type 1 diabetes patients had TCRB CDR3s that were moderately but significantly shorter.

Germline V gene data show CDR1 as GTSNPN and CDR2 as SVGIG (reference sequence). The CDR3 sequence is 15 residues long. The junction had 5 bases not matched to a gene; V was cut back by 0 bases and J by 1 base. Comments on this clone: Its antigen is undetermined.

This receptor was obtained from a woman aged 18-35 years with type 1 diabetes. The sample comprised naive CD4+ T cells from blood. The chain couples TRBV30 to TRBJ1-1; 7 nucleotides align to TRBD1. CDR3 coding DNA: TGTGCCTGGAGTGTAAGGGGGCGGAAGAACACTGAAGCTTTCTTT. This gives the protein CAWSVRGRKNTEAFF.